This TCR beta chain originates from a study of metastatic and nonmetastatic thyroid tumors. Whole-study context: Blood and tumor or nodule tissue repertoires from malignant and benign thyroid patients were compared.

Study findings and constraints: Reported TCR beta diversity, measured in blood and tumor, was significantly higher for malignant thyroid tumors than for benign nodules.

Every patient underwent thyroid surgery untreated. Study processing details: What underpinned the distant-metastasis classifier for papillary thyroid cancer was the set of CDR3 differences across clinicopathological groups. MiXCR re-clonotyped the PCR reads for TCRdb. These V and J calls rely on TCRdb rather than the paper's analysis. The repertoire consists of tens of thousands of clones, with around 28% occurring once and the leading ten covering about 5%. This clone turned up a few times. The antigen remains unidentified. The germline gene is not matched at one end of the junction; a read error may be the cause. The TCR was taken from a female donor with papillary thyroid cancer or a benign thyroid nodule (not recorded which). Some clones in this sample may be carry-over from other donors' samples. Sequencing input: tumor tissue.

Here the CDR3 DNA reads TGTGCCACCTGTGATTTTCTCTCGGGGGGCCCCGATACGCAGTATTTT. Its translation: CATCDFLSGGPDTQYF. The chain combines TRBV24-1 with TRBJ2-3; possibly TRBD2 for D (7 bases). CDR1 is KGHDR and CDR2 is SFDVKD in the germline V gene. CDR3 length equals 16 residues.